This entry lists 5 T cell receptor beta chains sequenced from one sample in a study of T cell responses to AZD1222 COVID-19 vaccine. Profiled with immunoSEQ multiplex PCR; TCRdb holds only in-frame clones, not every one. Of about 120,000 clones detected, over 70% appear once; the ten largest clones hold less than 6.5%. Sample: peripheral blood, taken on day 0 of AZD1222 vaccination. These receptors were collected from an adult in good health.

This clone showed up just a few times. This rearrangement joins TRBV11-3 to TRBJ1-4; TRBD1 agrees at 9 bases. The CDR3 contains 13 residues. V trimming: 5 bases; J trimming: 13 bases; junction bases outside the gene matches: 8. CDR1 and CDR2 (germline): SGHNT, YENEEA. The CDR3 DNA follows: TGTGCCAGCAGCGGGACAGGGACAGCAGGACTGTTTTTT. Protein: CASSGTGTAGLFF.

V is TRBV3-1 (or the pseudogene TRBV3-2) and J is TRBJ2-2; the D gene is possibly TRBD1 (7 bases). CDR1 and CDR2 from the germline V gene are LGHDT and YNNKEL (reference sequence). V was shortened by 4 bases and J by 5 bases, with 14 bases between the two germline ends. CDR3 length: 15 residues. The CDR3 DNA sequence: TGTGCCAGCAGCCTCGCGTCAGGGGGGACCGGGGAGCTGTTTTTT. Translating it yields CASSLASGGTGELFF.

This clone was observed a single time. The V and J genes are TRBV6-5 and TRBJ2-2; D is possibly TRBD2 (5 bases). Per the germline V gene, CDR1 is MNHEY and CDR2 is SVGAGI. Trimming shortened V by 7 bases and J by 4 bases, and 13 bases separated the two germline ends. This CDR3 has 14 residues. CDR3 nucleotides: TGTGCCAGCACCGGGGTTGGGAGCACCGGGGAGCTGTTTTTT. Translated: CASTGVGSTGELFF.

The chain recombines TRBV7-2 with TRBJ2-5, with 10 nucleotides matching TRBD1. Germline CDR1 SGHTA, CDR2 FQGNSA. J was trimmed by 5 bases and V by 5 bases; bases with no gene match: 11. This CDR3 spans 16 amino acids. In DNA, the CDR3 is TGTGCCAGCAGCCCTACCGGGGACAGGGGAAGTGAGACCCAGTACTTC. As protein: CASSPTGDRGSETQYF.

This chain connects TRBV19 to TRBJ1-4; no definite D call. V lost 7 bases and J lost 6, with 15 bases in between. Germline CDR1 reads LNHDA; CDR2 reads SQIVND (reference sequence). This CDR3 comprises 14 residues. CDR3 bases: TGTGCCAGTAATGACCGACTCTGGTATGAAAAACTGTTTTTT. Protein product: CASNDRLWYEKLFF.